The rows below give T cell receptor beta chains drawn from one sample of a study of Tregs in tolerant kidney transplant recipients. Profiling relied on immunoSEQ multiplex PCR, and the TCRdb table lists in-frame clones only, not all of them. The sample has under 100,000 clones, 85% to 95% seen once; the top ten hold roughly 4.3%. The material sequenced was CD8+ T cells from blood. The origin of the receptors is a human donor in good health. Both conserved end residues are part of each CDR3. Each record gives: clone size, D gene, J gene, V gene, CDR3 protein, CDR3 DNA. D genes are given only for firm matches. Clone size is stated in some rows and not others, as once, few, many or a class when expanded.

clone_size: -
d_call: -
j_call: TRBJ1-2
v_call: TRBV5-4
cdr3_aa: CASSPPGGGNYGYTF
cdr3_nt: TGTGCCAGCAGCCCCCCGGGCGGTGGTAACTATGGCTACACCTTC

clone_size: -
d_call: TRBD2
j_call: TRBJ2-2
v_call: TRBV7-6
cdr3_aa: CASSLGTGGQGTEELFF
cdr3_nt: TGTGCCAGCAGCTTAGGCACGGGGGGGCAGGGCACCGAGGAGCTGTTTTTT

clone_size: -
d_call: -
j_call: TRBJ2-6
v_call: TRBV7-6
cdr3_aa: CASSLRSGAGANVLTF
cdr3_nt: TGTGCCAGCAGCTTAAGGTCAGGGGCTGGGGCCAACGTCCTGACTTTC

clone_size: -
d_call: -
j_call: TRBJ2-6
v_call: TRBV2
cdr3_aa: CASSQDSEISGANVLTF
cdr3_nt: TGTGCCAGCAGCCAGGACAGTGAAATTTCTGGGGCCAACGTCCTGACTTTC

clone_size: -
d_call: TRBD2
j_call: TRBJ2-7
v_call: TRBV13
cdr3_aa: CASSPSRGLAKDEQYF
cdr3_nt: TGTGCCAGCAGCCCGAGTCGTGGACTAGCAAAGGACGAGCAGTACTTC

clone_size: once
d_call: TRBD2
j_call: TRBJ2-5
v_call: TRBV7-9
cdr3_aa: CASSLPSGGKETQYF
cdr3_nt: TGTGCCAGCAGCTTACCTAGCGGGGGGAAAGAGACCCAGTACTTC

clone_size: -
d_call: -
j_call: TRBJ2-3
v_call: TRBV27
cdr3_aa: CASSLLEGTDTQYF
cdr3_nt: TGTGCCAGCAGTTTACTCGAGGGCACAGATACGCAGTATTTT

clone_size: -
d_call: -
j_call: TRBJ1-2
v_call: TRBV7-9
cdr3_aa: CASSLPGNYYGYTF
cdr3_nt: TGTGCCAGCAGCTTACCAGGGAACTACTATGGCTACACCTTC

clone_size: -
d_call: -
j_call: TRBJ2-3
v_call: TRBV9
cdr3_aa: CASRALGRSTDTQYF
cdr3_nt: TGTGCCAGCAGGGCTCTGGGACGGAGCACAGATACGCAGTATTTT

clone_size: once
d_call: TRBD2
j_call: TRBJ2-7
v_call: TRBV6-1
cdr3_aa: CASSEYRTGLGYEQYF
cdr3_nt: TGTGCCAGCAGTGAATATAGGACGGGACTAGGCTACGAGCAGTACTTC

clone_size: -
d_call: TRBD1
j_call: TRBJ1-4
v_call: TRBV25-1
cdr3_aa: CASSGTGVEKLFF
cdr3_nt: TGTGCCAGCAGTGGGACAGGGGTGGAAAAACTGTTTTTT

clone_size: -
d_call: -
j_call: TRBJ1-1
v_call: TRBV9
cdr3_aa: CASSVELLPLSTEAFF
cdr3_nt: TGTGCCAGCAGCGTAGAACTCCTACCATTGAGCACTGAAGCTTTCTTT

clone_size: -
d_call: TRBD2
j_call: TRBJ2-3
v_call: TRBV27
cdr3_aa: CASHGAGGKTDTQYF
cdr3_nt: TGTGCCAGCCATGGGGCGGGGGGTAAAACAGATACGCAGTATTTT

clone_size: few
d_call: TRBD2
j_call: TRBJ2-1
v_call: TRBV6-1
cdr3_aa: CASSLAEYNEQFF
cdr3_nt: TGTGCCAGCAGCCTAGCGGAGTACAATGAGCAGTTCTTC

clone_size: -
d_call: TRBD1
j_call: TRBJ1-2
v_call: TRBV7-6
cdr3_aa: CASSLGSGGLYGYTF
cdr3_nt: TGTGCCAGCAGCTTAGGGTCAGGGGGCCTCTATGGCTACACCTTC

clone_size: once
d_call: -
j_call: TRBJ1-1
v_call: TRBV29-1
cdr3_aa: CSVEDRMNTEAFF
cdr3_nt: TGCAGCGTTGAAGACCGAATGAACACTGAAGCTTTCTTT

clone_size: -
d_call: -
j_call: TRBJ1-2
v_call: TRBV9
cdr3_aa: CASSVDVGTGMYGYTF
cdr3_nt: TGTGCCAGCAGCGTAGATGTGGGGACGGGGATGTATGGCTACACCTTC

clone_size: once
d_call: TRBD1
j_call: TRBJ2-5
v_call: TRBV5-4
cdr3_aa: CASRVTGGSETQYF
cdr3_nt: TGTGCCAGCAGGGTAACAGGGGGCTCAGAGACCCAGTACTTC

clone_size: -
d_call: -
j_call: TRBJ2-5
v_call: TRBV7-6
cdr3_aa: CASRAKTTEREETQYF
cdr3_nt: TGTGCCAGCCGAGCTAAAACGACCGAGCGGGAAGAGACCCAGTACTTC

clone_size: -
d_call: -
j_call: TRBJ2-1
v_call: TRBV2
cdr3_aa: CASSVKKGQSSYNEQFF
cdr3_nt: TGTGCCAGCAGCGTCAAAAAGGGACAAAGCTCCTACAATGAGCAGTTCTTC

clone_size: -
d_call: -
j_call: TRBJ2-2
v_call: TRBV9
cdr3_aa: CASSVGLGELFF
cdr3_nt: TGTGCCAGCAGCGTCGGACTAGGGGAGCTGTTTTTT

clone_size: -
d_call: -
j_call: TRBJ1-1
v_call: TRBV7-9
cdr3_aa: CASSLFGDRAEAFF
cdr3_nt: TGTGCCAGCAGCTTATTCGGGGATAGGGCTGAAGCTTTCTTT

clone_size: -
d_call: TRBD2
j_call: TRBJ2-7
v_call: TRBV10-3
cdr3_aa: CAIRPGLVYEQYF
cdr3_nt: TGTGCCATCAGACCGGGACTAGTTTACGAGCAGTACTTC

clone_size: -
d_call: TRBD2
j_call: TRBJ2-7
v_call: TRBV9
cdr3_aa: CASAGDEQYF
cdr3_nt: TGTGCCAGCGCGGGGGACGAGCAGTACTTC

clone_size: -
d_call: -
j_call: TRBJ2-7
v_call: TRBV5-5
cdr3_aa: CASSLRPGAYEQYF
cdr3_nt: TGTGCCAGCAGCTTACGACCAGGGGCCTACGAGCAGTACTTC

clone_size: -
d_call: -
j_call: TRBJ2-1
v_call: TRBV13
cdr3_aa: CASSLDWGATYNEQFF
cdr3_nt: TGTGCCAGCAGCTTAGATTGGGGGGCCACCTACAATGAGCAGTTCTTC

clone_size: -
d_call: TRBD2
j_call: TRBJ2-1
v_call: TRBV29-1
cdr3_aa: CSVEGLAGGVYNEQFF
cdr3_nt: TGCAGCGTTGAGGGACTAGCGGGAGGTGTCTACAATGAGCAGTTCTTC

clone_size: -
d_call: -
j_call: TRBJ2-7
v_call: TRBV4-1
cdr3_aa: CASSQERLVASYEQYF
cdr3_nt: TGCGCCAGCAGCCAAGAAAGGCTCGTAGCCTCCTACGAGCAGTACTTC

clone_size: -
d_call: -
j_call: TRBJ2-7
v_call: TRBV30
cdr3_aa: CAWSVKGFYEQYF
cdr3_nt: TGTGCCTGGAGTGTAAAGGGATTCTACGAGCAGTACTTC

clone_size: -
d_call: TRBD1
j_call: TRBJ1-2
v_call: TRBV7-9
cdr3_aa: CASSLGDRGVHGYTF
cdr3_nt: TGTGCCAGCAGCTTAGGGGACAGGGGGGTTCATGGCTACACCTTC

clone_size: -
d_call: -
j_call: TRBJ1-2
v_call: TRBV30
cdr3_aa: CAWTTTANYGYTF
cdr3_nt: TGTGCCTGGACCACGACAGCTAACTATGGCTACACCTTC

clone_size: -
d_call: -
j_call: TRBJ2-1
v_call: TRBV27
cdr3_aa: CAISDSYNEQFF
cdr3_nt: TGTGCCATCTCCGACAGTTACAATGAGCAGTTCTTC

clone_size: -
d_call: -
j_call: TRBJ2-4
v_call: TRBV7-9
cdr3_aa: CASSNPGAGDPNIQYF
cdr3_nt: TGTGCCAGCAGCAATCCAGGGGCAGGGGACCCCAACATTCAGTACTTC

clone_size: -
d_call: TRBD1
j_call: TRBJ2-1
v_call: TRBV10-1
cdr3_aa: CASSGTGGAKAEQFF
cdr3_nt: TGCGCCAGCAGCGGGACAGGGGGCGCGAAGGCTGAGCAGTTCTTC

clone_size: -
d_call: -
j_call: TRBJ2-7
v_call: TRBV9
cdr3_aa: CASSPLRRAYEQYF
cdr3_nt: TGTGCCAGCAGCCCACTACGGCGGGCCTACGAGCAGTACTTC

clone_size: -
d_call: -
j_call: TRBJ2-1
v_call: TRBV6-5
cdr3_aa: CASSEMEYNEQFF
cdr3_nt: TGTGCCAGCAGTGAAATGGAATACAATGAGCAGTTCTTC

clone_size: -
d_call: TRBD1
j_call: TRBJ2-2
v_call: TRBV7-9
cdr3_aa: CASSFADRAGELFF
cdr3_nt: TGTGCCAGCAGCTTCGCGGACAGGGCGGGGGAGCTGTTTTTT

clone_size: -
d_call: TRBD2
j_call: TRBJ2-1
v_call: TRBV5-4
cdr3_aa: CASSRTSGGRVYNEQFF
cdr3_nt: TGTGCCAGCAGCCGGACTAGCGGGGGAAGGGTATACAATGAGCAGTTCTTC

clone_size: -
d_call: TRBD1
j_call: TRBJ1-1
v_call: TRBV30
cdr3_aa: CAWSGTGGTEAFF
cdr3_nt: TGTGCCTGGTCGGGGACAGGGGGGACTGAAGCTTTCTTT

clone_size: -
d_call: -
j_call: TRBJ1-5
v_call: TRBV4-1
cdr3_aa: CASSQEKGSNQPQHF
cdr3_nt: TGCGCCAGCAGCCAAGAAAAGGGGAGCAATCAGCCCCAGCATTTT

clone_size: -
d_call: -
j_call: TRBJ1-5
v_call: TRBV27
cdr3_aa: CASSQDRRYSNQPQHF
cdr3_nt: TGTGCCAGCAGCCAGGACCGACGGTATAGCAATCAGCCCCAGCATTTT

clone_size: -
d_call: -
j_call: TRBJ1-1
v_call: TRBV4-1
cdr3_aa: CASSQEGPGTHNTEAFF
cdr3_nt: TGCGCCAGCAGCCAAGAGGGCCCCGGGACACACAACACTGAAGCTTTCTTT

clone_size: -
d_call: TRBD2
j_call: TRBJ2-1
v_call: TRBV6-5
cdr3_aa: CASSYGTGGLHEQFF
cdr3_nt: TGTGCCAGCAGCTACGGGACGGGGGGGCTGCATGAGCAGTTCTTC

clone_size: -
d_call: -
j_call: TRBJ2-7
v_call: TRBV5-5
cdr3_aa: CASSLWTAYEQYF
cdr3_nt: TGTGCCAGCAGCCTATGGACAGCCTACGAGCAGTACTTC

clone_size: -
d_call: -
j_call: TRBJ2-7
v_call: TRBV30
cdr3_aa: CAWSVSAYEQYF
cdr3_nt: TGTGCCTGGAGTGTTTCGGCATACGAGCAGTACTTC